The entry below describes one T cell receptor beta chain. This entry belongs to a study of blood T cell repertoires in COVID-19. Study as a whole: Samples of COVID-19 (acute and convalescent) were obtained from the United States, Italy and Spain. In each case, the material was cDNA or gDNA derived from T cells, B-cell-depleted T cells, or PBMCs.

As originally analysed: Quantification of nucleated cells was approximated via reference gene primer amplification. Repertoires were generated with immunoSEQ multiplex PCR, while TCRdb's copy carries only in-frame clones and drops some. That table is the source of V, J and clone size, and D and trimming were worked out from the DNA. The sample includes hundreds of thousands of clones, approximately 90% seen only once; the top ten take roughly 0.78%. Seattle enrolled patients during active infection and tracked them longitudinally. The sequence was obtained from a man younger than 35 with COVID-19, enrolled during active disease. Specimen: peripheral blood.

The CDR3: CASSLEAGPNYGYTF. The CDR3 DNA reads TGTGCCAGCAGCTTAGAGGCGGGCCCTAACTATGGCTACACCTTC. This chain links TRBV9 with TRBJ1-2, with unresolved D. CDR3 length equals 15 residues. The germline V and J ends were trimmed by 4 bases and 0 bases, with 13 bases remaining between them. Per germline, CDR1 SGDLS and CDR2 YYNGEE.